The 29 T cell receptor beta chains in this list originate from one sample, sequenced in a study of blood T cell repertoires in COVID-19. Repertoires were generated with immunoSEQ multiplex PCR, while TCRdb's copy carries only in-frame clones and drops some. The sample contains 80,000 or so clones, roughly 78% of which appear only once. Sequenced material: peripheral blood. The receptors stem from a woman between 65 and 79 years old with acute or convalescent COVID-19.

In this sample, this clone turned up once. This chain joins TRBV6-5 and TRBJ2-2; tentatively, D is TRBD2 (6 bases). The CDR3 is made up of 16 amino acids. Germline CDR1 is MNHEY and CDR2 is SVGAGI. V lost 0 bases and J 0 bases, leaving 8 bases between the germline ends. The CDR3: CASSYSGGANTGELFF. As DNA, the CDR3 is TGTGCCAGCAGTTACTCCGGGGGAGCGAACACCGGGGAGCTGTTTTTT.

The chain couples TRBV9 to TRBJ1-2; D is undetermined. V was clipped by 3 bases and J by 1 base, with 13 bases between them. Germline CDR1 is SGDLS and CDR2 is YYNGEE. CDR3 size: 15 residues. The CDR3 reads CASSGLDGFNYGYTF. CDR3 bases: TGTGCCAGCAGCGGTCTAGACGGTTTTAACTATGGCTACACCTTC.

The chain has TRBV7-2 and TRBJ2-1; 8 bases are a match to TRBD2. Germline CDR1 is SGHTA and CDR2 is FQGNSA. V trimming: 5 bases; J trimming: 7 bases; junction bases outside the gene matches: 7. CDR3 length: 14 amino acids. The CDR3 loop is CASSPGLARNEQFF. CDR3 nucleotides: TGTGCCAGCAGCCCCGGACTAGCACGGAATGAGCAGTTCTTC.

The rearrangement joins TRBV20-1 to TRBJ1-2; unclear D gene. The CDR3 has 11 amino acids. The germline CDR1 and CDR2 sequences are DFQATT and SNEGSKA (reference sequence). Trimming pared 5 bases from V and 6 bases from J, leaving 10 bases between. CDR3 region: CSAFMGDGYTF. In DNA form, the CDR3 reads TGCAGTGCTTTTATGGGCGATGGCTACACCTTC.

V and J are TRBV6-5 and TRBJ1-2; TRBD1 matches 11 bases. V lost 2 bases to trimming and J lost 4 bases; unmatched junction nucleotides: 6. Germline lookup yields CDR1 MNHEY and CDR2 SVGAGI. The CDR3 length is 16 residues. CDR3 loop: CASSYTRTGGAYGYTF. CDR3 coding DNA: TGTGCCAGCAGTTACACCCGGACAGGGGGCGCCTATGGCTACACCTTC.

The chain links TRBV5-6 to TRBJ1-1; D possibly corresponds to TRBD1 (5 bases). The germline V gene has CDR1 SGHDT and CDR2 YYEEEE. This CDR3 is 15 amino acids long. V dropped 2 bases and J dropped 1 base, with 12 bases sitting between them. The DNA for the CDR3 is TGTGCCAGCAGCTTTTCGACAGAAGAGAACACTGAAGCTTTCTTT. Encoded protein: CASSFSTEENTEAFF.

The rearrangement uses TRBV29-1 and TRBJ1-6; TRBD1 is a possible D gene (5 bases). The ends were cut back, 0 bases at V and 5 bases at J, with 29 bases in the middle. The germline gives CDR1 SQVTM, CDR2 ANQGSEA. The CDR3 is 21 residues long. For the CDR3, the DNA is TGCAGCGTTGAAGAAAGCCTAATCTATATAGGGGCAGGCGGAAATAATTCACCCCTCCACTTT. This translates into CSVEESLIYIGAGGNNSPLHF.

This clone occurred once. This chain links TRBV7-2 with TRBJ2-1; the D gene is possibly TRBD2 (6 bases). The V and J ends lost 3 bases and 8 bases respectively, with 11 bases between them. Per germline, CDR1 SGHTA and CDR2 FQGNSA. CDR3 length equals 13 residues. CDR3 sequence (DNA): TGTGCCAGCAGCTTTGCGGGGCGCGATGAGCAGTTCTTC. Translating gives CASSFAGRDEQFF.

The chain couples TRBV18 to TRBJ2-1, with 8 bases fitting TRBD2. Trimming cost V 4 bases and J 7 bases; bases outside gene matches: 6. The CDR3 is 14 amino acids. CDR1 is KGHSH and CDR2 is LQKENI in the germline V gene. The CDR3 here is CASSLGTRGNEQFF. In DNA form, the CDR3 reads TGTGCCAGCTCACTCGGGACTAGGGGTAATGAGCAGTTCTTC.

This chain joins TRBV5-1 and TRBJ1-1; 12 bases fit TRBD1. Germline lookup yields CDR1 SGHRS and CDR2 YFSETQ. The CDR3 covers 15 residues. V lost 3 bases to trimming and J lost 4 bases; unmatched junction nucleotides: 4. The CDR3 region is CASSSGTGGFTEAFF. The CDR3 DNA sequence: TGCGCCAGCAGCTCCGGGACAGGGGGCTTCACTGAAGCTTTCTTT.

The genes are TRBV9 and TRBJ2-3; TRBD2 matches at 11 bases. The CDR3 has 16 amino acids. Germline V gene data show CDR1 as SGDLS and CDR2 as YYNGEE. V shed 2 bases, J shed 8 bases, and the junction held 10 bases outside the gene matches. The CDR3 nucleotides read TGTGCCAGCAGCGTCCATCCTTCCCTAGCGGGGGGTACGCAGTATTTT. Translation gives CASSVHPSLAGGTQYF. Supplemented by reference TRBV9 and TRBJ2-3, the full variable domain reads DSGVTQTPKHLITATGQRVTLRCSPRSGDLSVYWYQQSLDQGLQFLIQYYNGEERAKGNILERFSAQQFPDLHSELNLSSLELGDSALYFCASSVHPSLAGGTQYFGPGTRLTVL.

This clone has just a few counts. J is TRBJ2-1 and V is TRBV4-1, with D perhaps TRBD1 (5 bases). Germline CDR1 is MGHRA and CDR2 is YSYEKL. Trimming took off 0 bases at V and 0 bases at J, with 12 bases between the two ends. CDR3 length equals 17 residues. The CDR3 sequence is CASSQDQQDNSYNEQFF. The CDR3, as DNA: TGCGCCAGCAGCCAAGATCAACAGGATAACTCCTACAATGAGCAGTTCTTC.

The gene calls are TRBV3-1 (or the pseudogene TRBV3-2) and TRBJ2-2, with a tentative D call TRBD1 (6 bases). This CDR3 is built from 15 residues. Germline CDR1 LGHDT, CDR2 YNNKEL (reference sequence). The germline V and J ends were trimmed by 4 bases and 2 bases, with 11 bases remaining between them. The DNA of the CDR3 is TGTGCCAGCAGCCGTACACAGGGTAACACCGGGGAGCTGTTTTTT. Protein product: CASSRTQGNTGELFF.

The chain couples TRBV7-2 to TRBJ1-6; 7 bases agree with TRBD1. This CDR3 comprises 18 residues. The J segment lost 2 bases and the V segment lost 4 bases, leaving 11 bases of the junction unmatched. Germline V CDR1 and CDR2: SGHTA, FQGNSA. CDR3 bases: TGTGCCAGCAGCTCCGGGATTAGACAGGGAACCTATAATTCACCCCTCCACTTT. Protein sequence: CASSSGIRQGTYNSPLHF.

The chain has TRBV3-1 (or the pseudogene TRBV3-2) and TRBJ1-1, with D uncertain. The V gene lost 0 bases and the J gene lost 4 bases, with 24 bases spanning the gap. CDR3 size: 19 residues. In germline, CDR1 is LGHDT, CDR2 YNNKEL (reference sequence). The CDR3 protein is CASSQDDCGSLREITEAFF. The CDR3 DNA reads TGTGCCAGCAGCCAAGATGATTGCGGCAGTCTAAGGGAGATCACTGAAGCTTTCTTT.

V is TRBV6-5 and J is TRBJ1-4; 7 bases agree with TRBD1. With 6 bases clipped from V and 7 bases from J, the junction kept 11 bases outside the gene matches. The germline gives CDR1 MNHEY, CDR2 SVGAGI. This CDR3 is built from 15 residues. The CDR3 is CASRPRQGVFEKLFF. In nucleotides, the CDR3 is TGTGCCAGCAGACCCCGACAGGGCGTGTTTGAAAAACTGTTTTTT.

The chain employs TRBV5-5 and TRBJ1-1; a weak D match, TRBD1 (6 bases). CDR3 length: 13 residues. Trimming took off 4 bases at V and 3 bases at J, with 10 bases between the two ends. CDR1 is SGHKS, CDR2 YYEKEE, per germline (reference sequence). The CDR3 DNA sequence: TGTGCCAGCAGCCTGACAGGCGACACTGAAGCTTTCTTT. Protein product: CASSLTGDTEAFF.

The gene calls are TRBV2 and TRBJ1-2; a weak D match, TRBD1 (5 bases). Germline V lookup: CDR1 SNHLY, CDR2 FYNNEI. This CDR3 contains 13 residues. V was shortened by 11 bases and J by 2 bases, with 15 bases between the two germline ends. The CDR3 DNA is TGTGCCGCTCCAATCGGGGGAAACTATGGCTACACCTTC. Amino acids: CAAPIGGNYGYTF.

The chain combines TRBV11-3 with TRBJ2-5; 11 nucleotides agree with TRBD2. Germline CDR1 reads SGHNT; CDR2 reads YENEEA. The CDR3 is 16 amino acids. V was clipped by 5 bases and J by 2 bases; unmatched bases: 7. The CDR3 DNA is TGTGCCAGCAGCCAGTCTAGCGGGGGGTTGCAAGAGACCCAGTACTTC. Amino acid sequence: CASSQSSGGLQETQYF.

The genes are TRBV6-6 and TRBJ1-1; 9 positions match TRBD1. V lost 7 bases to trimming and J lost 6 bases; unmatched junction nucleotides: 6. Germline CDR1 MNHNY, CDR2 SVGAGI (reference sequence). The CDR3 consists of 13 residues. The CDR3 loop reads CASTPTGGAEAFF. In DNA form, the CDR3 reads TGTGCCAGCACCCCTACAGGGGGCGCTGAAGCTTTCTTT.

J is TRBJ1-5 and V is TRBV7-5; TRBD1 is the table's D call and was not checked against the DNA. TRBV7-5 is a listed pseudogene. CDR3 length: 16 residues. The CDR3 DNA follows: TGTGTCAGAGGAAGCAACAGGGATTTTAGCAATCAGCCCCAGCATTTT. Protein: CVRGSNRDFSNQPQHF.

The genes are TRBV3-1 (or the pseudogene TRBV3-2) and TRBJ1-6; TRBD1 matches at 7 bases. The CDR3 contains 16 residues. After removal of 3 bases from V and 7 bases from J, the junction contained 9 bases not matched to a gene. Looked up from germline, CDR1 is LGHDT and CDR2 is YNNKEL (reference sequence). The CDR3 here is CASSQATGALNSPLHF. The CDR3 DNA follows: TGTGCCAGCAGCCAGGCTACAGGGGCCCTAAATTCACCCCTCCACTTT.

This clone was found once. The V and J genes are TRBV5-1 and TRBJ2-1, with a weak D call TRBD2 (5 bases). Trimming removed 0 bases from V and 6 bases from J, with 10 bases in between. The CDR3 spans 14 residues. Germline V gene lookup returns CDR1 SGHRS and CDR2 YFSETQ. CDR3 in DNA: TGCGCCAGCAGCTTGGATCTAGCTTCCAATGAGCAGTTCTTC. It specifies CASSLDLASNEQFF. The full variable domain, rest sourced from reference TRBV5-1 and TRBJ2-1, is KAGVTQTPRYLIKTRGQQVTLSCSPISGHRSVSWYQQTPGQGLQFLFEYFSETQRNKGNFPGRFSGRQFSNSRSEMNVSTLELGDSALYLCASSLDLASNEQFFGPGTRLTVL.

This sequence joins TRBV27 and TRBJ2-3, with 11 bases identical to TRBD2. Germline-derived CDR1 and CDR2 are MNHEY and SMNVEV (reference sequence). The CDR3 consists of 15 residues. V shed 6 bases, J shed 5 bases, and the junction held 7 bases outside the gene matches. Here the CDR3 reads CASSPVAGGRDTQYF. The CDR3 nucleotides read TGTGCCAGCAGCCCTGTAGCGGGGGGGAGAGATACGCAGTATTTT.

CDR3 DNA: TGTGCCAGCAGCCAAGATAACGTCAGGGCTGCGATCTATGGCTACACCTTC. Protein sequence: CASSQDNVRAAIYGYTF. The genes are TRBV4-2 and TRBJ1-2; D might be TRBD1 (5 bases). The germline CDR1 and CDR2 sequences are LGHNA and YNFKEQ. The V and J ends lost 0 bases and 4 bases respectively, with 18 bases between them. CDR3 length equals 17 residues.

The chain has TRBV4-2 and TRBJ2-3; the match to TRBD1 covers 10 bases. The J segment lost 6 bases and the V segment lost 0 bases, leaving 3 bases of the junction unmatched. Germline CDR1 and CDR2: LGHNA and YNFKEQ. The CDR3 loop spans 15 amino acids. The DNA for the CDR3 is TGTGCCAGCAGCCAAGATGACAGGGGGCTTGATACGCAGTATTTT. Its protein product is CASSQDDRGLDTQYF.

The chain employs TRBV13 and TRBJ1-2, with 9 bases matching TRBD1. In germline, CDR1 is PRHDT, CDR2 FYEKMQ (reference sequence). This CDR3 has 14 amino acids. With V trimmed by 5 bases and J by 4 bases, 5 bases remained unmatched. Written as DNA, the CDR3 is TGTGCCAGCAGCCAAGGGACAGGGATCTATGGCTACACCTTC. This sequence encodes CASSQGTGIYGYTF.

The J gene is TRBJ1-1, the V gene TRBV19; unclear D gene. This CDR3 contains 16 residues. The germline CDR1 and CDR2 sequences are LNHDA and SQIVND (reference sequence). V shed 0 bases and J shed 1 base, with 12 bases lying between them. CDR3 amino acids: CASSIDLPGSNTEAFF. The CDR3 DNA sequence: TGTGCCAGTAGTATAGATCTGCCAGGATCGAACACTGAAGCTTTCTTT.

This clone was seen a few times. The chain links TRBV24-1 to TRBJ2-1; a possible D gene is TRBD2 (7 bases). Germline values: CDR1 KGHDR, CDR2 SFDVKD. Trimming cost V 9 bases and J 9 bases, with 17 bases left between them. The length of the CDR3 is 13 residues. CDR3 region: CATREGGAGEQFF. The CDR3, as DNA: TGTGCCACCCGAGAAGGGGGGGCCGGTGAGCAGTTCTTC.